This T cell receptor beta chain was profiled in a study of T cell repertoires in cytomegalovirus infection. Study context: In public TCR beta signatures, there were indications of both CMV infection and matching HLA type. Study conclusions and caveats: Cumulative public TCR beta family frequency identified CMV carriers with the relevant HLA. Within the response measured ex vivo, HLA-C-restricted CMV-specific TCR beta clonotypes were dominant.

The CDR3 is 15 amino acids. V dropped 6 bases and J dropped 7; count of bases not matched to a gene: 15. Regarding this clonotype: Its antigen is unidentified.

From the reads, TCRdb called clonotypes with MiXCR, one entry per CDR3 protein. This table has roughly 230,000 distinct CDR3 sequences, about a sixth appearing once. The chain uses TRBV12-3 or TRBV12-4 and TRBJ2-7; TRBD1 agrees at 7 bases. The source of this sequence is a human donor in good health (CMV status not recorded). Some clones in this sample may be carry-over from other donors' samples. Material: CD8+ T cells from PBMCs. The CDR3 reads CASSNSPGQWGEQYF. The CDR3 DNA follows: TGTGCCAGCAGCAACAGTCCGGGACAGTGGGGGGAGCAGTACTTC.